This TCR beta chain originates from a study of technical replicates of blood from several donors. The assay was immunoSEQ multiplex PCR, and TCRdb's table has in-frame clones only and misses some. The data show tens of thousands of clones, about nine tenths seen once. The receptor's source is a human donor in good health. The material sequenced was T cells isolated from PBMCs.

Here the CDR3 DNA reads TGCGCTAACCTTCGGACAGGCCACTCTGGAAACACCATATATTTT. Its translation is CANLRTGHSGNTIYF. This chain joins TRBV4-1 and TRBJ1-3, with 7 bases identical to TRBD1. From germline, CDR1 is MGHRA and CDR2 YSYEKL. CDR3 length equals 15 residues.